This T cell receptor beta chain was observed in a study of cytomegalovirus exposure and HLA in healthy donors. Study at large: Earlier, almost 120 million unique TCR beta sequences were recovered from 170 million or so T cells by an analysis. Regarding the study as a whole: Most of the TCR beta V segments (in an earlier analysis) were productive either about 87% or about 30% of the time. Researchers reported that three CMV-associated chains were confirmed in vitro as CMV antigen-specific. When presence/absence was analysed, sequencing depth was taken to be roughly uniform across donors.

With 60 Vbeta and 13 Jbeta primers, the PCR was carried out. Here immunoSEQ multiplex PCR was the method, and the copy in TCRdb shows in-frame clones only, minus some. The top ten clones hold around 2.9% of a sample with some 200,000 clones, 77% of them seen once. As regards this clone: Its target is unknown.

This CDR3 is 17 amino acids long. V trimming: 1 base; J trimming: 7 bases; junction bases outside the gene matches: 12. Germline-derived CDR1 and CDR2 are SEHNR and FQNEAQ (reference sequence). V gene TRBV7-9 combines with J gene TRBJ2-1; 8 bases line up with TRBD2. This clonotype was sampled from a woman aged 55-75 years in good health and CMV-seropositive. The sequencing input was PBMCs. Here the CDR3 reads CASSLGISGSGGNEQFF. The DNA of the CDR3 is TGTGCCAGCAGCTTAGGTATTTCTGGGAGCGGGGGTAATGAGCAGTTCTTC.